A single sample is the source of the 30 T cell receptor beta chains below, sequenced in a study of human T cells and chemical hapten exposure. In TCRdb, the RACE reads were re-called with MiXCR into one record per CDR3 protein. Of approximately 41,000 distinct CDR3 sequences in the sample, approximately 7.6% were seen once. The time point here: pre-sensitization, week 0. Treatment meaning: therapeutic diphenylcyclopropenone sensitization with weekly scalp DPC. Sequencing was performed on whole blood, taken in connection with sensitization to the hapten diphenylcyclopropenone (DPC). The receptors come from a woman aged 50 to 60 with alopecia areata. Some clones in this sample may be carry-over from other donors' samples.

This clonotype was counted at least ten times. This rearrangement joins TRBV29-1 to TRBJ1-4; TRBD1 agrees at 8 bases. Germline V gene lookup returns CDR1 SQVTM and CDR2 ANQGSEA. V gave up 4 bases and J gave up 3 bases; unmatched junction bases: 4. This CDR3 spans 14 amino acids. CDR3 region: CSVGQGAANEKLFF. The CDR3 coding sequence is TGCAGCGTTGGGCAGGGGGCAGCTAATGAAAAACTGTTTTTT.

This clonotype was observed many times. The CDR3 DNA reads TGTGCCAGTCAGGGGGACGTTAACTATGGCTACACCTTC. Its protein product is CASQGDVNYGYTF. The chain is built from TRBV19 and TRBJ1-2; TRBD1 matches 7 bases. The germline V gene has CDR1 LNHDA and CDR2 SQIVND (reference sequence). Trimming cost V 8 bases and J 1 base; bases outside gene matches: 4. The CDR3 contains 13 residues.

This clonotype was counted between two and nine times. The CDR3 nucleotides are TGTGCCAGCAGTTTTCAGGATAATTCACCCCTCCACTTT. Translating gives CASSFQDNSPLHF. The chain employs TRBV12-3 or TRBV12-4 and TRBJ1-6; no reliable D call. Trimming stripped 3 bases from V and 5 bases from J, with 5 bases between. The CDR3 has 13 residues.

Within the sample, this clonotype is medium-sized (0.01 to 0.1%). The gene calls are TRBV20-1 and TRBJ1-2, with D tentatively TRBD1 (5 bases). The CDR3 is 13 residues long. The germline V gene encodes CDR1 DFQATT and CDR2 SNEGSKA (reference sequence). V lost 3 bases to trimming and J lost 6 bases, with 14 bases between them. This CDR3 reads CSASLQGEHGYTF. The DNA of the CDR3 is TGCAGTGCTAGCTTGCAGGGAGAGCATGGCTACACCTTC.

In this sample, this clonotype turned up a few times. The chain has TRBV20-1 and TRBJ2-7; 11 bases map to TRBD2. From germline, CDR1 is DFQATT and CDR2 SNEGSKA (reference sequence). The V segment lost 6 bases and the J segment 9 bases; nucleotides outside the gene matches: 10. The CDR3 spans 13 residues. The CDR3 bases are TGCAGTGCCCCGATAGCGGGAGGGCCGGGGCAGTACTTC. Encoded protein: CSAPIAGGPGQYF.

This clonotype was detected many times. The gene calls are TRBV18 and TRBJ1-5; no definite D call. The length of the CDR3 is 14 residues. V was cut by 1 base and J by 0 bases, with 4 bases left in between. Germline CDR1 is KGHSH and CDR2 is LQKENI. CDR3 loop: CASSPLGSNQPQHF. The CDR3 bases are TGTGCCAGCTCACCACTCGGTAGCAATCAGCCCCAGCATTTT.

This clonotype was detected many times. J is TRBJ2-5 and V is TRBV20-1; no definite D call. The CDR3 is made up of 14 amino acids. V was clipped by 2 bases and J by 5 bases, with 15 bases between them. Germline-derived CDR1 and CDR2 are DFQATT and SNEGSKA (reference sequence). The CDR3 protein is CSARRNVRTETQYF. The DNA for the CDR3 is TGCAGTGCTAGACGAAACGTCAGGACGGAGACCCAGTACTTC.

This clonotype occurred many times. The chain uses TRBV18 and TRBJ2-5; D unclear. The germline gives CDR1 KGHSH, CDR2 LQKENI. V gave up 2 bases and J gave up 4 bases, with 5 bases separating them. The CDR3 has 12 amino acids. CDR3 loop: CASSPELETQYF. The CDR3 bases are TGTGCCAGCTCACCAGAACTAGAGACCCAGTACTTC.

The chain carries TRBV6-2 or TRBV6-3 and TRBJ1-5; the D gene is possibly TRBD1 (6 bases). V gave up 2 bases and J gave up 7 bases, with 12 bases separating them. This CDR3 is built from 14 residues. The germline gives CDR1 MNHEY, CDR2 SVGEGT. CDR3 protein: CASSYAGVEQPQHF. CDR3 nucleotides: TGTGCCAGCAGTTACGCAGGGGTCGAGCAGCCCCAGCATTTT.

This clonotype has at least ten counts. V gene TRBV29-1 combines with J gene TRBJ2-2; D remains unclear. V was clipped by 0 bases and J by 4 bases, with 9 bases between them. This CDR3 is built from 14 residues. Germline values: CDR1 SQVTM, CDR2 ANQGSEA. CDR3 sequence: CSVEDGRATGELFF. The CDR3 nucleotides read TGCAGCGTTGAAGATGGACGGGCCACCGGGGAGCTGTTTTTT.

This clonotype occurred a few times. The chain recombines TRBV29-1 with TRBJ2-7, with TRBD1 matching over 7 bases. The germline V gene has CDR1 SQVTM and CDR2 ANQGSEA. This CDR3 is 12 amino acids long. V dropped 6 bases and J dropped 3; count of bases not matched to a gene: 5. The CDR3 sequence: CSVVRDSYEQYF. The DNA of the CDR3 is TGCAGCGTAGTCCGGGACAGCTACGAGCAGTACTTC.

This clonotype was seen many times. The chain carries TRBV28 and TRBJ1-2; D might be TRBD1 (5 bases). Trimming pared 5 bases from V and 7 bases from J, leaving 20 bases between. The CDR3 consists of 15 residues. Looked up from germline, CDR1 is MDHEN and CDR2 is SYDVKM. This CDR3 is CASSVLRGRLVGYTF. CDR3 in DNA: TGTGCCAGCAGTGTGCTCCGGGGGAGACTTGTTGGCTACACCTTC.

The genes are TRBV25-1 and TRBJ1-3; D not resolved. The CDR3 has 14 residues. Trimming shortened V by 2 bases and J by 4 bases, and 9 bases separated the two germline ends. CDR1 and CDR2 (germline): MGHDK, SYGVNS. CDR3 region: CASSEAARGNTIYF. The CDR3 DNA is TGTGCCAGCAGTGAAGCGGCCCGAGGAAACACCATATATTTT.

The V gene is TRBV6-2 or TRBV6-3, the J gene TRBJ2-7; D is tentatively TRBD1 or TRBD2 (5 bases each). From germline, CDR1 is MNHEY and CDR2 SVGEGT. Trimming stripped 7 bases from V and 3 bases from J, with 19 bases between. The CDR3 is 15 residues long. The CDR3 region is CASIPRGELHYEQYF. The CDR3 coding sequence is TGTGCCAGCATCCCCAGAGGGGAGCTCCACTACGAGCAGTACTTC.

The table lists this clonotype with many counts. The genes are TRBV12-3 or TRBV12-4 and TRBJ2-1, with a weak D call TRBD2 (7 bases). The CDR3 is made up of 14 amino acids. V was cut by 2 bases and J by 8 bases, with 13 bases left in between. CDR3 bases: TGTGCCAGCAGTTTATCGGGGGGCAGCGATGAGCAGTTCTTC. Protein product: CASSLSGGSDEQFF.

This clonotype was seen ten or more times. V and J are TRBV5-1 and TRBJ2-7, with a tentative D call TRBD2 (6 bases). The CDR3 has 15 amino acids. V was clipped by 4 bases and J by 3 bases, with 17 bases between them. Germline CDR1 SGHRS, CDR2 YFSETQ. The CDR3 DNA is TGCGCCAGCAGCAGCGGGCCTACTCTGGTCTACGAGCAGTACTTC. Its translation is CASSSGPTLVYEQYF.

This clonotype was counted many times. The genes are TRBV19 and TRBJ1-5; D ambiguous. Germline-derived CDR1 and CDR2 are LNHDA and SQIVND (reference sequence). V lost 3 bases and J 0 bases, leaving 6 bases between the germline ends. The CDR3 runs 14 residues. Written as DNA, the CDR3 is TGTGCCAGTAGTATCTCATATAGCAATCAGCCCCAGCATTTT. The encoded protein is CASSISYSNQPQHF.

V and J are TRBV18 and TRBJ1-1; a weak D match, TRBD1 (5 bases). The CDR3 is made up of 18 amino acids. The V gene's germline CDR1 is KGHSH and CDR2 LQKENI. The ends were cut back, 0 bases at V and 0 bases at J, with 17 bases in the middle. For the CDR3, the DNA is TGTGCCAGCTCACCACCGGGGCGAGGGTTCGGCATGAACACTGAAGCTTTCTTT. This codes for CASSPPGRGFGMNTEAFF.

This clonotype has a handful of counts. The CDR3 DNA sequence: TGTGCCAGCAGCCCGAATAGTGCCCCTGAAGCTTTCTTT. Protein product: CASSPNSAPEAFF. V gene TRBV7-2 combines with J gene TRBJ1-1; D is ambiguous. The CDR3 runs 13 residues. Germline V gene lookup returns CDR1 SGHTA and CDR2 FQGNSA. V lost 5 bases, J lost 6 bases, and 13 bases lay in between.

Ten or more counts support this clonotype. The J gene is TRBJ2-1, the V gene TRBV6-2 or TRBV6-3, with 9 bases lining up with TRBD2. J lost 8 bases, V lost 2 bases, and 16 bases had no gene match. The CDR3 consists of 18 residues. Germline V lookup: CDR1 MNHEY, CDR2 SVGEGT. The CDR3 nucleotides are TGTGCCAGCAGTTACCATTTGATGACCCCTAGCGGGATCGATGAGCAGTTCTTC. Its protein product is CASSYHLMTPSGIDEQFF.

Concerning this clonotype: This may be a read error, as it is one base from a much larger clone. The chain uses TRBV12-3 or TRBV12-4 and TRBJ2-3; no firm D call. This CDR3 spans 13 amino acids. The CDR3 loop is CASSPRTPNTKYF. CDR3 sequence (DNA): TGTGCCAGCAGTCCCCGAACTCCAAATACGAAGTATTTT.

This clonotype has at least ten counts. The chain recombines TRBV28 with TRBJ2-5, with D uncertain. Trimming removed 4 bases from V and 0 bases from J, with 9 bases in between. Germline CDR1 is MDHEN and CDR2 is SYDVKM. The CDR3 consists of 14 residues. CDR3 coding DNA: TGTGCCAGCAGTTCAAGACGGAACCAAGAGACCCAGTACTTC. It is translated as CASSSRRNQETQYF.

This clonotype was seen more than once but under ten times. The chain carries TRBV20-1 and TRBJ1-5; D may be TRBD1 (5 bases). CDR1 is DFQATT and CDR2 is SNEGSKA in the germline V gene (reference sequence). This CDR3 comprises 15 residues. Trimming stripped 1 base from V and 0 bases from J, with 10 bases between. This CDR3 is CSARGGGVSNQPQHF. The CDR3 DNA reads TGCAGTGCTAGAGGGGGAGGGGTTAGCAATCAGCCCCAGCATTTT.

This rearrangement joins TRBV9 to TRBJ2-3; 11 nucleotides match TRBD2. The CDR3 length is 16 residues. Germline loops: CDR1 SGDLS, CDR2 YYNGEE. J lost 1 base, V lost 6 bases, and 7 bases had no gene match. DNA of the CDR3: TGTGCCAGCAACCTAGCGGGAGGAATGGGCACAGATACGCAGTATTTT. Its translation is CASNLAGGMGTDTQYF.

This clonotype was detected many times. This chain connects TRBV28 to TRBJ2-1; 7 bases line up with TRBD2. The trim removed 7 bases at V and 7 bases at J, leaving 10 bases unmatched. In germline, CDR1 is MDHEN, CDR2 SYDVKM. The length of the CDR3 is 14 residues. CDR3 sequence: CASTKGGPSNEQFF. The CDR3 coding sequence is TGTGCCAGCACGAAGGGAGGGCCCTCGAATGAGCAGTTCTTC.

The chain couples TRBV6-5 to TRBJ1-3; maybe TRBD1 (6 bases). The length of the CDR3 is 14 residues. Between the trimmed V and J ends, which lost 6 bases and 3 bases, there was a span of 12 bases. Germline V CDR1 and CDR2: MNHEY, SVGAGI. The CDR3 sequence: CASSLTGIGNTIYF. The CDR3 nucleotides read TGTGCCAGCAGCCTAACAGGGATTGGAAACACCATATATTTT.

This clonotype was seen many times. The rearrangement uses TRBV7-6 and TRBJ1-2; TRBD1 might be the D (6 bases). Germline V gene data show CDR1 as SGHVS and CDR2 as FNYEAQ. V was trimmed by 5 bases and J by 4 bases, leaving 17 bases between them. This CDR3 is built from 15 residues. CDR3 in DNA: TGTGCCAGCAGCCCAGTCCGGGGGCGCGTCTATGGCTACACCTTC. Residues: CASSPVRGRVYGYTF.

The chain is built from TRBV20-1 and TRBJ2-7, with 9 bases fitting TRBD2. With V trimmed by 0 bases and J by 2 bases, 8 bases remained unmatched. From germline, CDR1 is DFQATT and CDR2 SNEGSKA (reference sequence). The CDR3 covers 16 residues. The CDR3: CSARDPLAGRTYEQYF. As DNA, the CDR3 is TGCAGTGCTAGAGATCCTCTAGCGGGACGAACCTACGAGCAGTACTTC.

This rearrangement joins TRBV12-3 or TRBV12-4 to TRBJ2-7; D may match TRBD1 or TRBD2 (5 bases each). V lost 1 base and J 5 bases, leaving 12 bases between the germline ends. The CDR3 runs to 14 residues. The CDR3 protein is CASSLGGTWDEQYF. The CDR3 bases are TGTGCCAGCAGTTTAGGAGGGACCTGGGACGAGCAGTACTTC.

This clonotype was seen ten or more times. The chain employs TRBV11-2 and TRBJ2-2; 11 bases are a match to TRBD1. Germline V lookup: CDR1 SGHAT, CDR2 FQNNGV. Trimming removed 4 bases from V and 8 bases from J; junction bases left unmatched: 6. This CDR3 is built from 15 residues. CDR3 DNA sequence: TGTGCCAGCAGCTCGACCGGGACAGGGGGAGGGGAGCTGTTTTTT. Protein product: CASSSTGTGGGELFF.